This T cell receptor beta chain was profiled in a study of regulatory T cells in long-lasting Graves disease. Study information: Persistent Graves' disease required over 5 years of antithyroid drugs and positive TSH receptor antibodies.

Sequencing libraries for TCR beta were prepared with iRepertoire HTBI primers and Arm-PCR of CDR3 regions. Via MiXCR, TCRdb re-called the multiplex PCR reads, giving one row per CDR3 protein. Found here are around 460,000 distinct CDR3 sequences, 20% to 25% of them singletons; the top ten hold around 13%. This clonotype was counted only a few times. The antigen is undetermined. Time point of the sample: persistent/refractory GD, antithyroid drugs over 5 years with positive TRAb. Scientists built the TCR library using RNA that was extracted from PBMCs. General observations from the study: Persistent disease exhibited a predilection for TRBV28, TRBJ1-2 and TRBJ2-5.

The CDR3 is 15 amino acids. V lost 0 bases and J 4 bases, leaving 10 bases between the germline ends. In germline, CDR1 is LGHNA, CDR2 YNFKEQ. The gene calls are TRBV4-2 and TRBJ1-5; no reliable D call. This TCR was recovered from a female donor with Graves disease. This material consisted of peripheral blood mononuclear cells (PBMCs), taken when the disease was refractory, from a patient treated with antithyroid drugs. CDR3 bases: TGTGCCAGCAGCCAAGATTGGTACTCAAATCAGCCCCAGCATTTT. Translating it yields CASSQDWYSNQPQHF.